This record looks at one T cell receptor (beta chain) sequence and its context. The antigen it recognizes is unknown. No much larger clone exists at a distance of one base, and base qualities are not known. The cohort comprised 670 or so healthy bone marrow donors. Cohort members were all nominally healthy when sampled, although unrecorded immune exposures were likely present. The donor was CMV seronegative and belonged to the group of under 400 seronegative cohort members. A peripheral blood sample was collected from each donor, and TCR beta sequencing was performed on peripheral blood mononuclear cells. The Qiagen DNeasy Blood Extraction Kit was used to extract genomic DNA from the blood cell samples. The CDR3 contains 16 residues, cysteine and phenylalanine counted. The kept DNA is CDR3 alone, 48 bases in frame from the first base. CDR1 and CDR2 are drawn from the germline V gene: LGHNA, YNFKEQ. V lost 0 bases and J lost 0 bases; the stretch between them is 8 bases long.

These data belong to a study of cytomegalovirus exposure and HLA in healthy donors (dated by TCRdb to 2016 to 2017). In the study overall: An earlier analysis of about 530 of the donors reported 276 Gb of sequence data and 117 million unique TCR beta sequences obtained from around 190 million T cells. Among some 400 genotyped donors of the cohort, an average of roughly 230,000 unique TCR beta nucleotide sequences was sequenced per donor, of which about 19% were non-productive. Using immunosequencing, the study profiled T cell repertoires from about 610 subjects and related those repertoires to cytomegalovirus serostatus. A few DR-DQ haplotypes were treated as single units for association and clustering because of strong linkage in the cohort. In a later analysis, previously published TCR beta repertoires from several hundred donors were re-analyzed and high-resolution HLA genotyping was added so that TCR occurrence patterns could be studied. A later genetic analysis took genome-wide SNP genotypes for 398 of the 666 donors and used that subset as a discovery cohort. Alongside the repertoire data, information on donor age, sex, ethnicity and CMV serostatus was compiled. An earlier analysis of 587 of the donors used high-throughput TCR beta sequencing to judge whether each TCR beta V gene segment behaved as functional or pseudogenic. All discovery cohort repertoires had been generated using a single sequencing platform. About 300 gigabases of sequencing data and approximately 85 million unique TCR sequences were included in an early release covering about 620 HLA-typed donors. The number of typed donors differed by locus: about 620-640 for A, B, C, DRB1 and DQB1; some 500 for DQA1; 606 for DPA1; and roughly 470 for DPB1. Rather than using new phenotypic data, the later analysis identified candidate immune exposures from TCR beta sequences and from how often those sequences occurred across donors. Along with the approximately 700-subject first cohort, a separate validation cohort of more than 90 different subjects was used. Of the 300 to 450 genotyped donors, 75% to 85% were placed in the genetic ancestry cluster associated with self-reported Caucasian donors. The aim of the study was to test whether cataloging public T cell receptors could identify signatures of past pathogen exposure. To predict cytomegalovirus infection status, the study brought together high-throughput TCR immunosequencing, statistical association of individual TCRs with disease status, and machine learning. Class I and class II HLA loci were covered by the typing at four-digit resolution.

The library was prepared using the immunoSEQ multiplex PCR assay. The multiplex PCR relied on a mix of 60 forward primers for TCR Vbeta segments and 13 reverse primers for TCR Jbeta segments. A multiplex PCR assay on genomic DNA amplified the CDR3 region of rearranged TCR beta genes. On the Illumina HiSeq System, the amplified TCR beta libraries were sequenced as 87-base-pair reads. Processing in the source paper ran as follows. Across the 500 to 700 repertoires, a later analysis counted roughly 77 million unique TCR beta chains, around 11 million of which were shared by at least two donors. A nearest-neighbor algorithm error-corrected the raw reads and collapsed the reads into unique sequences, merging closely related sequences to remove PCR and sequencing errors. To assign V, D and J gene segments, CDR3 sequences were aligned to IMGT reference sequences. Each retained sequence needed at least a six-nucleotide match to both a V gene segment and a J gene segment. Rearrangements were called productive when the CDR3 lacked stop codons and stayed in frame with V and J; all others were non-productive. CDR3 was defined according to IMGT convention as the region running from the second conserved V-encoded cysteine to the conserved J-encoded phenylalanine. In an earlier analysis of more than 550 of the donors, sequences lacking an unambiguous match to a single V gene segment were excluded. In an earlier analysis of several hundred of the donors, a V segment was called functional when productive rearrangements were above 56.7%, and segregating when the standard deviation between donors exceeded 5%. A statistical classification framework was developed to diagnose cytomegalovirus status using the catalog of TCR beta chain sequences. A later analysis assigned V and J genes by comparing TCR nucleotide sequences with IMGT/GENE-DB human TR gene sequences. The TCRdist pipeline was used in a later analysis to assign CDR3 sequences and most-parsimonious VDJ recombination scenarios. A later analysis defined each TCR beta chain by its CDR3 amino acid sequence plus V-gene family, and excluded reads lacking a unique V-gene family. In a later analysis, a few hundred highly shared, low-generation-probability nucleotide sequences were removed to address suspected cross-contamination and a sequencing artifact. In a later analysis, a clonal expansion index was calculated for each public chain from normalized within-repertoire ranks of inferred template counts. A later analysis computed generation probabilities with a VDJ recombination model fitted to out-of-frame rearrangements, and checked the results against IGoR. In a later analysis, hypergeometric tests were used to score TCR-TCR, TCR-HLA and TCR-CMV co-occurrence, with a repertoire-size bias correction applied to TCR pairs. To estimate false discovery rates, a later analysis permuted the HLA or CMV assignments 20 times. In a later analysis, co-occurring TCRs were grouped using DBSCAN, and TCRdist sequence similarity was added for clustering within HLA-allele-positive subsets. Co-occurrence clustering excluded repertoires with fewer than 30,000 or more than 120,000 public chains, plus five with anomalous nucleotide sharing. As stored in TCRdb, this immuneACCESS dataset retains in-frame rearrangements with V and J assigned. A fraction of the clones does not appear; measured against another copy, unresolved V genes explain less than half of the discrepancy, and the remainder lacks a known reason. V, J and clone size reflect that table, while D and trimming were determined from the DNA. The sample includes approximately 91,000 clones, with roughly 76% observed a single time. Of the sample, 1.2% is held by the ten largest clones.

The study at large found these results: A further reported finding was that TCR beta sequences accurately predicted the HLA-A and HLA-B alleles for most subjects in the first cohort. In vitro tests confirmed that three of the cytomegalovirus-associated TCR beta chains recognize cytomegalovirus antigens. A group of highly shared sequence variants was considered likely to be a technical artifact of the sequencing pipeline. A later analysis found that TCR association rates varied across HLA loci, with DRB1 alleles showing the most associated TCRs and HLA-C alleles the fewest. A later genetic analysis associated a missense DCLRE1C variant with V-gene and J-gene trimming of TCR beta chains, and an independent cohort replicated the association. Because counts were too low, about 17 rarely observed V segments, including chromosome 9 orphons, were excluded from the earlier analysis of about 500 of the donors. Sequencing depth was assumed to be roughly uniform across donors in the presence/absence analyses, though that assumption may not hold. A later analysis reported that several top co-occurrence clusters appeared linked to parvovirus B19, influenza, CMV and Epstein-Barr virus. CMV serostatus was the only immune exposure information available for the cohort. An earlier analysis of roughly 570 of the donors showed that most TCR beta V segments appeared in productive rearrangements either about 90% or about 30% of the time, which broadly matched IMGT annotations. Strong co-occurrence of HLA alleles, especially DR and DQ, made assigning TCR associations to individual alleles difficult. Because the 87-base-pair reads could not distinguish some IMGT-functional V segments, including TRBV6-2 and TRBV6-3, those segments were excluded. While some public TCRs were present in many individuals, most TCR sequences turned up only very rarely across donors. HLA typing was unavailable for some donors at each locus, so association tests used only the typed subset. A later analysis associated about 17,000 TCR beta sequences with specific HLA alleles at a false discovery rate of 0.05. It was suggested by the authors that the approach could potentially be generalized to other disease states and immunological phenotypes. The study gave a list of 150 to 200 TCR beta chains associated with cytomegalovirus. The cohort was sequenced for TCR beta chains only, and without alpha or paired-chain data the features that could be detected were limited. According to a later genetic analysis, donors in an Asian-associated ancestry cluster had fewer N-insertions in productive TCRs than the approximately 710-donor mean. The classifier was reported to diagnose cytomegalovirus status with high specificity and sensitivity in both the original and validation cohorts. Correlated functional status among segregating V segments might reflect linkage disequilibrium, but an unknown experimental factor could not be ruled out. In a later analysis, most CMV-associated TCR beta chains were found to appear HLA-restricted, with HLA associations seemingly driven largely by CMV exposure. Compared with equally common non-associated chains, HLA-associated TCR beta chains in a later analysis were more clonally expanded and had lower generation probabilities.

The TCR sequence derives from a female donor in good health and CMV-seronegative. Recombination connected TRBV4-2 to TRBJ1-4; D gene: possibly TRBD1, on 5 matching bases. The sample was PBMCs. The nucleotides read TGTGCCAGCAGCCAAGAGGGGCCAGCAACTAATGAAAAACTGTTTTTT. Translation gives CASSQEGPATNEKLFF.